In this sample, the clone carrying this T cell receptor beta chain turned up many times. What it recognizes is unknown. Investigators excluded patients with uncontrolled infection, other autoimmune disease, pregnancy or lactation. This record comes from a study of T cells in Graves' hyperthyroidism and ophthalmopathy. Study findings and constraints: Classification by a 13 V-J model distinguished ophthalmopathy from stable hyperthyroidism.

The source material, RNA transcripts, was used to amplify TCR beta CDR3 regions. In the first-round RT-PCR of the TCR CDR3, the HTBI primer set was used. TCRdb redid the calling of the multiplex PCR reads with MiXCR, one entry per CDR3 protein. The sample has about 520,000 distinct CDR3 sequences; about 24% are singletons. This CDR3 has 14 residues. CDR1 and CDR2 from the germline V gene are MNHNS and SASEGT. Trimming removed 7 bases from V and 0 bases from J, with 12 bases in between. Sequencing input: blood. The J gene is TRBJ1-1, the V gene TRBV6-1; a weak D match, TRBD1 (6 bases). The receptor comes from a woman younger than 45 with Graves' ophthalmopathy. In nucleotides, the CDR3 is TGTGCCAGCAACCCGGGACACCTGAACACTGAAGCTTTCTTT. It yields the protein CASNPGHLNTEAFF.